These T cell receptor beta chains were read from a single sample in a study of blood T cell repertoires in COVID-19. TCRdb's copy holds only in-frame clones and misses some; the assay was immunoSEQ multiplex PCR. The table has about 200,000 clones, more than 85% seen once. The sequenced sample was peripheral blood. These receptor sequences come from a man in his 60s with acute or convalescent COVID-19. Each CDR3 is given with its conserved first and last residue. A D gene is named only where the DNA matches it firmly. Where a row states a size, it is once, few, many or the class of an expanded clone; other rows omit it.

clone_size: .
v_call: TRBV2
d_call: TRBD1
j_call: TRBJ2-7
cdr3_aa: CASSDIRTGGYEQYF
cdr3_nt: TGTGCCAGCAGTGATATTCGGACAGGGGGCTACGAGCAGTACTTC

clone_size: once
v_call: TRBV19
d_call: .
j_call: TRBJ1-1
cdr3_aa: CASSPERGSEAFF
cdr3_nt: TGTGCCAGTAGCCCCGAGCGGGGGTCTGAAGCTTTCTTT

clone_size: .
v_call: TRBV6-5
d_call: TRBD1
j_call: TRBJ1-4
cdr3_aa: CASSYPGTGWEKLFF
cdr3_nt: TGTGCCAGCAGTTACCCCGGGACAGGTTGGGAAAAACTGTTTTTT

clone_size: .
v_call: TRBV6-2/TRBV6-3
d_call: .
j_call: TRBJ1-6
cdr3_aa: CASSWRDSLHF
cdr3_nt: TGTGCCAGCAGTTGGCGCGACTCCCTCCACTTT

clone_size: .
v_call: TRBV6-4
d_call: .
j_call: TRBJ2-2
cdr3_aa: CASSDRVSANTGELFF
cdr3_nt: TGTGCCAGCAGTGACCGGGTTAGCGCGAACACCGGGGAGCTGTTTTTT

clone_size: .
v_call: TRBV27
d_call: TRBD2
j_call: TRBJ2-7
cdr3_aa: CASRFGASGGAEQYF
cdr3_nt: TGTGCCAGCAGGTTTGGGGCTAGCGGGGGGGCCGAGCAGTACTTC

clone_size: .
v_call: TRBV5-4
d_call: .
j_call: TRBJ2-7
cdr3_aa: CASSLAGRPSSSYEQYF
cdr3_nt: TGTGCCAGCAGCTTGGCCGGGAGACCTTCAAGCTCCTACGAGCAGTACTTC

clone_size: .
v_call: TRBV30
d_call: TRBD2
j_call: TRBJ2-2
cdr3_aa: CAWSVPWRTSGGTGELFF
cdr3_nt: TGTGCCTGGAGTGTACCCTGGAGGACTAGCGGGGGGACCGGGGAGCTGTTTTTT

clone_size: .
v_call: TRBV10-3
d_call: .
j_call: TRBJ2-7
cdr3_aa: CAISDLAAAYEQYF
cdr3_nt: TGTGCCATCAGTGACCTAGCAGCCGCCTACGAGCAGTACTTC

clone_size: .
v_call: TRBV5-8
d_call: TRBD1
j_call: TRBJ1-1
cdr3_aa: CASLGQGAMNTEAFF
cdr3_nt: TGTGCCAGCTTGGGACAGGGGGCTATGAACACTGAAGCTTTCTTT

clone_size: .
v_call: TRBV28
d_call: .
j_call: TRBJ2-5
cdr3_aa: CASSFIRENQETQYF
cdr3_nt: TGTGCCAGCAGTTTTATCCGGGAGAACCAAGAGACCCAGTACTTC

clone_size: .
v_call: TRBV5-4
d_call: TRBD2
j_call: TRBJ2-7
cdr3_aa: CASTPSGGTSGRSSYEQYF
cdr3_nt: TGTGCCAGCACCCCGTCAGGTGGGACTAGCGGCCGTAGCTCCTACGAGCAGTACTTC

clone_size: .
v_call: TRBV19
d_call: TRBD1
j_call: TRBJ1-1
cdr3_aa: CASSVQGAWNTEAFF
cdr3_nt: TGTGCCAGTAGTGTCCAGGGGGCTTGGAACACTGAAGCTTTCTTT

clone_size: few
v_call: TRBV7-2
d_call: .
j_call: TRBJ1-5
cdr3_aa: CASSFQGNQPQHF
cdr3_nt: TGTGCCAGCAGCTTCCAGGGGAATCAGCCCCAGCATTTT

clone_size: .
v_call: TRBV2
d_call: TRBD1
j_call: TRBJ2-5
cdr3_aa: CASSQTRTGGTETQYF
cdr3_nt: TGTGCCAGCAGTCAAACCAGGACAGGGGGCACAGAGACCCAGTACTTC

clone_size: .
v_call: TRBV5-6
d_call: .
j_call: TRBJ2-7
cdr3_aa: CASSVSRVLLWGEQYF
cdr3_nt: TGTGCCAGCAGCGTGAGCAGGGTTTTACTCTGGGGCGAGCAGTACTTC

clone_size: .
v_call: TRBV7-2
d_call: TRBD1
j_call: TRBJ1-4
cdr3_aa: CASSLTGVSNEKLFF
cdr3_nt: TGTGCCAGCAGCTTAACAGGGGTCAGTAATGAAAAACTGTTTTTT

clone_size: .
v_call: TRBV4-2
d_call: .
j_call: TRBJ1-5
cdr3_aa: CASRQEGKGQPQHF
cdr3_nt: TGTGCCAGCAGACAAGAGGGTAAGGGGCAGCCCCAGCATTTT

clone_size: .
v_call: TRBV2
d_call: .
j_call: TRBJ2-7
cdr3_aa: CASRELWQGGVGQYF
cdr3_nt: TGTGCCAGCAGGGAATTGTGGCAGGGGGGCGTTGGGCAGTACTTC

clone_size: .
v_call: TRBV19
d_call: .
j_call: TRBJ2-1
cdr3_aa: CASSASSGSYNEQFF
cdr3_nt: TGTGCCAGTAGTGCATCCTCAGGGTCTTACAATGAGCAGTTCTTC

clone_size: .
v_call: TRBV7-9
d_call: .
j_call: TRBJ1-1
cdr3_aa: CASSHLRSAGTEAFF
cdr3_nt: TGTGCCAGCAGCCATCTGAGGTCCGCTGGCACTGAAGCTTTCTTT

clone_size: few
v_call: TRBV6-5
d_call: .
j_call: TRBJ1-5
cdr3_aa: CASSYLLPTGTLPQHF
cdr3_nt: TGTGCCAGCAGTTACCTCCTCCCCACCGGGACATTGCCCCAGCATTTT

clone_size: once
v_call: TRBV19
d_call: TRBD2
j_call: TRBJ2-2
cdr3_aa: CASSHRGLAGMFIGELFF
cdr3_nt: TGTGCCAGTAGTCACAGGGGACTAGCGGGGATGTTTATCGGGGAGCTGTTTTTT

clone_size: .
v_call: TRBV5-1
d_call: TRBD1
j_call: TRBJ2-2
cdr3_aa: CASSSGQGVPGELFF
cdr3_nt: TGCGCCAGCAGCTCGGGACAGGGAGTTCCCGGGGAGCTGTTTTTT

clone_size: few
v_call: TRBV7-3
d_call: TRBD1
j_call: TRBJ1-1
cdr3_aa: CASSREGQGAVTEAFF
cdr3_nt: TGTGCCAGCAGCCGAGAGGGACAGGGGGCGGTAACTGAAGCTTTCTTT

clone_size: .
v_call: TRBV5-4
d_call: TRBD1
j_call: TRBJ1-3
cdr3_aa: CASSSQGVSGNTIYF
cdr3_nt: TGTGCCAGCAGCTCGCAGGGGGTCTCTGGAAACACCATATATTTT

clone_size: .
v_call: TRBV3-1/TRBV3-2
d_call: TRBD2
j_call: TRBJ2-1
cdr3_aa: CASSLRGGGINEQFF
cdr3_nt: TGTGCCAGCAGCCTACGAGGCGGGGGGATAAATGAGCAGTTCTTC

clone_size: .
v_call: TRBV24-1
d_call: TRBD1
j_call: TRBJ2-7
cdr3_aa: CATSGDRAYEQYF
cdr3_nt: TGTGCCACCAGTGGGGACAGGGCCTACGAGCAGTACTTC

clone_size: .
v_call: TRBV7-2
d_call: TRBD1
j_call: TRBJ1-2
cdr3_aa: CASSPYSGTGAGYTF
cdr3_nt: TGTGCCAGCAGCCCATACTCGGGGACAGGGGCTGGCTACACCTTC

clone_size: .
v_call: TRBV6-1
d_call: TRBD2
j_call: TRBJ2-3
cdr3_aa: CASSELAGGLDTQYF
cdr3_nt: TGTGCCAGCAGTGAACTAGCGGGGGGGCTCGATACGCAGTATTTT

clone_size: .
v_call: TRBV28
d_call: .
j_call: TRBJ2-1
cdr3_aa: CASSYHRAWVF
cdr3_nt: TGTGCCAGCAGTTACCACAGGGCTTGGGTCTTC

clone_size: .
v_call: TRBV7-8
d_call: .
j_call: TRBJ1-6
cdr3_aa: CASSLAPRSPLHF
cdr3_nt: TGTGCCAGCAGCTTAGCCCCTAGGTCACCCCTCCACTTT

clone_size: .
v_call: TRBV7-2
d_call: TRBD1
j_call: TRBJ1-3
cdr3_aa: CASSFDTGGRENTIYF
cdr3_nt: TGTGCCAGCAGCTTTGACACAGGGGGCCGCGAGAACACCATATATTTT

clone_size: .
v_call: TRBV27
d_call: .
j_call: TRBJ1-2
cdr3_aa: CASSEITGSRYGYTF
cdr3_nt: TGTGCCAGCAGTGAAATCACCGGGAGCCGCTATGGCTACACCTTC

clone_size: .
v_call: TRBV7-8
d_call: .
j_call: TRBJ2-2
cdr3_aa: CASSSGGLNTGELFF
cdr3_nt: TGTGCCAGCAGCTCTGGCGGGTTGAACACCGGGGAGCTGTTTTTT

clone_size: .
v_call: TRBV6-2/TRBV6-3
d_call: TRBD2
j_call: TRBJ2-1
cdr3_aa: CASSGWTSGLPFF
cdr3_nt: TGTGCCAGCAGTGGGTGGACTAGCGGGTTACCTTTCTTC

clone_size: .
v_call: TRBV25-1
d_call: .
j_call: TRBJ1-3
cdr3_aa: CASSGYREISGNTIYF
cdr3_nt: TGTGCCAGCAGTGGATACAGGGAAATCTCTGGAAACACCATATATTTT

clone_size: .
v_call: TRBV12-3/TRBV12-4
d_call: .
j_call: TRBJ2-7
cdr3_aa: CASTHRVGEQYF
cdr3_nt: TGTGCCAGCACCCACAGGGTCGGAGAGCAGTACTTC

clone_size: .
v_call: TRBV19
d_call: .
j_call: TRBJ2-7
cdr3_aa: CASSIDSGKEQYF
cdr3_nt: TGTGCCAGTAGTATAGATTCGGGGAAGGAACAGTACTTC

clone_size: .
v_call: TRBV5-1
d_call: .
j_call: TRBJ1-1
cdr3_aa: CASSLDPGVAEAFF
cdr3_nt: TGCGCCAGCAGCTTGGATCCAGGGGTGGCTGAAGCTTTCTTT

clone_size: once
v_call: TRBV5-1
d_call: .
j_call: TRBJ2-7
cdr3_aa: CASSLLQGPSSYEQYF
cdr3_nt: TGCGCCAGCAGCCTACTACAGGGACCCAGCTCCTACGAGCAGTACTTC

clone_size: .
v_call: TRBV27
d_call: .
j_call: TRBJ1-1
cdr3_aa: CASSLRGGDEAFF
cdr3_nt: TGTGCCAGCAGTTTACGAGGGGGAGATGAAGCTTTCTTT

clone_size: .
v_call: TRBV4-2
d_call: TRBD1
j_call: TRBJ2-2
cdr3_aa: CASSQEGQGRDTGELFF
cdr3_nt: TGTGCCAGCAGCCAAGAAGGACAGGGGAGGGACACCGGGGAGCTGTTTTTT

clone_size: .
v_call: TRBV18
d_call: TRBD2
j_call: TRBJ2-5
cdr3_aa: CASSSSTPGLAGAETQYF
cdr3_nt: TGTGCCAGCTCTTCCTCTACTCCGGGACTAGCGGGGGCGGAGACCCAGTACTTC

clone_size: .
v_call: TRBV5-4
d_call: .
j_call: TRBJ1-6
cdr3_aa: CASSSRRSGWNSPLHF
cdr3_nt: TGTGCCAGCAGCTCCCGTAGAAGCGGTTGGAATTCACCCCTCCACTTT

clone_size: .
v_call: TRBV2
d_call: TRBD2
j_call: TRBJ2-2
cdr3_aa: CASSTSGAYTGELFF
cdr3_nt: TGTGCCAGCAGTACTAGCGGGGCTTACACCGGGGAGCTGTTTTTT

clone_size: .
v_call: TRBV29-1
d_call: TRBD2
j_call: TRBJ2-1
cdr3_aa: CSVWPEGLAGNEQFF
cdr3_nt: TGCAGCGTCTGGCCCGAGGGACTAGCGGGCAATGAGCAGTTCTTC

clone_size: .
v_call: TRBV9
d_call: TRBD1
j_call: TRBJ2-1
cdr3_aa: CASSAGDRGYNEQFF
cdr3_nt: TGTGCCAGCAGCGCCGGGGACAGGGGTTACAATGAGCAGTTCTTC

clone_size: .
v_call: TRBV19
d_call: .
j_call: TRBJ1-1
cdr3_aa: CASTPGQLLNTEAFF
cdr3_nt: TGTGCCAGTACTCCTGGACAGCTCCTGAACACTGAAGCTTTCTTT

clone_size: .
v_call: TRBV2
d_call: .
j_call: TRBJ2-1
cdr3_aa: CASNAGFYNEQFF
cdr3_nt: TGTGCCAGCAATGCAGGGTTTTACAATGAGCAGTTCTTC

clone_size: .
v_call: TRBV10-3
d_call: TRBD1
j_call: TRBJ1-2
cdr3_aa: CAISLTGGAGYTF
cdr3_nt: TGTGCCATCTCTTTAACAGGGGGCGCTGGCTACACCTTC

clone_size: .
v_call: TRBV6-5
d_call: .
j_call: TRBJ2-2
cdr3_aa: CASSFTNTGELFF
cdr3_nt: TGTGCCAGCAGTTTTACGAACACCGGGGAGCTGTTTTTT

clone_size: .
v_call: TRBV9
d_call: .
j_call: TRBJ2-1
cdr3_aa: CASSVGEGGYNEQFF
cdr3_nt: TGTGCCAGCAGCGTAGGAGAGGGGGGGTACAATGAGCAGTTCTTC

clone_size: .
v_call: TRBV18
d_call: .
j_call: TRBJ1-2
cdr3_aa: CASSPPNTGHYGYTF
cdr3_nt: TGTGCCAGCTCACCACCGAACACAGGCCACTATGGCTACACCTTC

clone_size: .
v_call: TRBV5-4
d_call: .
j_call: TRBJ1-4
cdr3_aa: CASSWEATQKLFF
cdr3_nt: TGTGCCAGCAGCTGGGAGGCCACCCAAAAACTGTTTTTT

clone_size: .
v_call: TRBV18
d_call: .
j_call: TRBJ1-6
cdr3_aa: CASSTDPAGYSPLHF
cdr3_nt: TGTGCCAGCTCCACAGACCCGGCGGGATATTCACCCCTCCACTTT

clone_size: .
v_call: TRBV28
d_call: .
j_call: TRBJ2-7
cdr3_aa: CASSLRLWHGHPSYEQYF
cdr3_nt: TGTGCCAGCAGTTTACGGCTGTGGCACGGACACCCATCCTACGAGCAGTACTTC

clone_size: .
v_call: TRBV5-1
d_call: TRBD1
j_call: TRBJ1-5
cdr3_aa: CASSPGDRANQPQHF
cdr3_nt: TGCGCCAGCAGCCCCGGAGACAGGGCCAATCAGCCCCAGCATTTT

clone_size: .
v_call: TRBV5-1
d_call: TRBD2
j_call: TRBJ2-3
cdr3_aa: CASSLRGVATDTQYF
cdr3_nt: TGCGCCAGCAGCTTGCGGGGGGTGGCCACAGATACGCAGTATTTT